These 5 T cell receptor beta chains came from one sample sequenced in a study of PD-L1 blockade in urothelial cancer. Stated time point: pretreatment peripheral blood. Using immunoSEQ multiplex PCR, the repertoire was profiled, and TCRdb retains in-frame clones only, with some absent. The data hold tens of thousands of clones, with 90% observed a single time. Sequences were derived from PBMCs, sampled around atezolizumab (anti-PD-L1) treatment. All receptors derive from a man aged 55 to 70 with urothelial cancer.

This chain connects TRBV25-1 to TRBJ2-6, with 8 bases fitting TRBD2. Per the germline V gene, CDR1 is MGHDK and CDR2 is SYGVNS. The CDR3 has 16 amino acids. Trimming removed 6 bases from V and 3 bases from J; junction bases left unmatched: 7. In DNA, the CDR3 is TGTGCCAGCAGCATCCCGGGGGGGTTTGGGGCCAACGTCCTGACTTTC. This sequence encodes CASSIPGGFGANVLTF.

The rearrangement uses TRBV6-5 and TRBJ2-5, with a possible D match to TRBD2 (5 bases). The CDR3 has 14 residues. Germline assignment: CDR1 MNHEY and CDR2 SVGAGI. V was cut by 2 bases and J by 5 bases, with 12 bases left in between. The CDR3 coding sequence is TGTGCCAGCAGTTACGACTATGTATCGGAGACCCAGTACTTC. Translating it yields CASSYDYVSETQYF.

The V and J genes are TRBV5-1 and TRBJ2-5; TRBD1 agrees at 8 bases. The CDR3 consists of 13 residues. V gave up 4 bases and J gave up 5 bases; unmatched junction bases: 4. Per germline, CDR1 SGHRS and CDR2 YFSETQ. This chain's CDR3 is CASSADRAETQYF. The DNA of the CDR3 is TGCGCCAGCAGCGCGGACAGGGCTGAGACCCAGTACTTC.

V and J are TRBV21-1 and TRBJ2-3; TRBD1, the table's D call, was not compared with the DNA. TRBV21-1 is marked as a pseudogene. The CDR3 length is 19 residues. The CDR3 reads CASSKGGKGADFSTDTQYF. The CDR3 nucleotides are TGTGCCAGCAGCAAAGGGGGCAAGGGGGCCGATTTTAGCACAGATACGCAGTATTTT.

The genes are TRBV16 and TRBJ2-7; weak D call: TRBD1 (5 bases). CDR3 length equals 15 residues. The V and J ends lost 4 bases and 0 bases respectively, with 13 bases between them. Looked up from germline, CDR1 is KGHSY and CDR2 is FQNENV. The chain's CDR3 is CASSLKAGLSYEQYF. The CDR3 DNA follows: TGTGCCAGCAGCCTCAAAGCAGGGCTCTCCTACGAGCAGTACTTC.